This T cell receptor (beta chain) was identified during a study of PD-L1 blockade in urothelial cancer. The J segment lost 10 bases and the V segment lost 5 bases, leaving 9 bases of the junction unmatched. Germline V gene lookup returns CDR1 SGHVS and CDR2 FQNEAQ. The CDR3 extends over 14 amino acids. Whole-study results and caveats: Lower pretreatment blood TCR clonality, under the median, predicted better survival, researchers reported.

Clones were read by immunoSEQ multiplex PCR, and TCRdb kept only the in-frame ones, dropping some. The sample includes approximately 51,000 clones, 75% to 90% of them seen just once. This clone was recorded only once. Its antigen is not identified. The sequence was collected from a man aged 55 to 70 with urothelial cancer. This material consisted of PBMCs, taken around atezolizumab (anti-PD-L1) treatment. V usage is TRBV7-8 and J usage is TRBJ2-1, with TRBD1 matching 9 bases. CDR3 sequence reads: CASSQDRGPREQFF. DNA for the CDR3: TGTGCCAGCAGCCAGGACAGGGGTCCCAGGGAGCAGTTCTTC.